These 27 T cell receptor beta chains were sequenced from one sample in a study of CD8 T cells in Susac syndrome. With random hexamers, 0.5 to 1 ug RNA was reverse transcribed. TCRdb ran MiXCR on the immunoSEQ multiplex PCR reads and lists one entry per CDR3 protein. The sample records some 180,000 distinct CDR3 sequences, over 90% being singletons. Sequences were obtained from CD4+ T cells from PBMCs. Receptors were obtained from a human donor with Susac syndrome.

V and J are TRBV2 and TRBJ2-7; D gene uncertain. The CDR3 extends over 14 amino acids. Trimming stripped 7 bases from V and 4 bases from J, with 17 bases between. Germline CDR1 is SNHLY and CDR2 is FYNNEI. The DNA for the CDR3 is TGTGCCAGCAAGGGTCTCTTCTCAGCGTACGAGCAGTACTTC. It is translated as CASKGLFSAYEQYF.

This chain links TRBV14 with TRBJ1-2; D is uncertain. Trimming cost V 0 bases and J 0 bases, with 8 bases left between them. The length of the CDR3 is 15 residues. CDR1 is SGHDN, CDR2 FVKESK, per germline. The CDR3 sequence: CASSQDPGANYGYTF. DNA of the CDR3: TGTGCCAGCAGCCAAGATCCTGGGGCTAACTATGGCTACACCTTC.

The J gene is TRBJ2-3, the V gene TRBV5-1, with 10 nucleotides matching TRBD1. After removal of 4 bases from V and 1 base from J, the junction contained 3 bases not matched to a gene. The CDR3 is made up of 15 amino acids. Germline CDR1 is SGHRS and CDR2 is YFSETQ. The CDR3 sequence is CASSRDRGRTDTQYF. The CDR3 nucleotides read TGCGCCAGCAGCCGCGACAGGGGGCGCACAGATACGCAGTATTTT.

V usage is TRBV14 and J usage is TRBJ1-4, with TRBD1 matching 8 bases. The V and J ends lost 2 bases and 2 bases, in that order; junction bases with no gene match: 4. The V gene's germline CDR1 is SGHDN and CDR2 FVKESK. The CDR3 totals 16 residues. CDR3 bases: TGTGCCAGCAGCCAAACAGGGGGGGCGACTAATGAAAAACTGTTTTTT. This sequence encodes CASSQTGGATNEKLFF.

The gene calls are TRBV5-1 and TRBJ1-6; D call uncertain. CDR3 size: 13 residues. With 0 bases removed from V and 7 bases from J, the gap between germline ends came to 5 bases. In germline, CDR1 is SGHRS, CDR2 YFSETQ. The CDR3 sequence is CASSLEENSPLHF. Here the CDR3 DNA reads TGCGCCAGCAGCTTGGAAGAGAATTCACCCCTCCACTTT.

V is TRBV20-1 and J is TRBJ2-7; possible D gene TRBD2, 5 bases. V lost 0 bases, J lost 4 bases, and 16 bases lay in between. The CDR3 runs to 15 residues. The V gene's germline CDR1 is DFQATT and CDR2 SNEGSKA (reference sequence). The CDR3 nucleotides are TGCAGTGCTAGAGATCAGCTCGGACTTCCGTACGAGCAGTACTTC. Residues: CSARDQLGLPYEQYF.

V usage is TRBV6-6 and J usage is TRBJ1-1; a possible D gene is TRBD1 (6 bases). This CDR3 is built from 12 residues. Germline CDR1 MNHNY, CDR2 SVGAGI (reference sequence). The germline V and J ends were trimmed by 7 bases and 6 bases, with 12 bases remaining between them. The CDR3 DNA follows: TGTGCCAGCAATCGAGGGGGAGCTGAAGCTTTCTTT. Its protein product is CASNRGGAEAFF.

The gene calls are TRBV2 and TRBJ1-6, with D possibly being TRBD1 (5 bases). Germline V gives CDR1 SNHLY, CDR2 FYNNEI. The V and J ends lost 4 bases and 7 bases respectively, with 11 bases between them. The CDR3 consists of 14 residues. The DNA of the CDR3 is TGTGCCAGCAGTGGGGACGGGGGGAATTCACCCCTCCACTTT. It specifies CASSGDGGNSPLHF.

The chain joins TRBV15 to TRBJ1-2; perhaps TRBD1 as D (5 bases). Trimming took off 0 bases at V and 6 bases at J, with 14 bases between the two ends. The length of the CDR3 is 15 residues. Germline V gene lookup returns CDR1 LNHNV and CDR2 YYDKDF (reference sequence). CDR3 nucleotides: TGTGCCACCAGCAGAGATGGGCGGCAGGGACATGGCTACACCTTC. It yields the protein CATSRDGRQGHGYTF.

This clonotype appeared a few times. The chain employs TRBV5-4 and TRBJ1-1; D is unresolved. Trimming stripped 1 base from V and 3 bases from J, with 4 bases between. The length of the CDR3 is 12 residues. Germline V gives CDR1 SGHNT, CDR2 YYREEE (reference sequence). The CDR3 DNA reads as TGTGCCAGCAGCTTGCAGGACACTGAAGCTTTCTTT. Encoded protein: CASSLQDTEAFF.

The CDR3 reads CASSYSMSIRDTEAFF. DNA for the CDR3: TGTGCCAGCAGTTACTCGATGAGTATTCGGGACACTGAAGCTTTCTTT. The chain couples TRBV6-5 to TRBJ1-1; D not resolved. Per the germline V gene, CDR1 is MNHEY and CDR2 is SVGAGI. The ends were cut back, 0 bases at V and 3 bases at J, with 14 bases in the middle. The CDR3 contains 16 residues.

The V gene is TRBV7-6, the J gene TRBJ1-5, with D maybe TRBD1 (6 bases). V lost 1 base, J lost 4 bases, and 8 bases lay in between. CDR3 length equals 14 residues. In germline, CDR1 is SGHVS, CDR2 FNYEAQ. The CDR3 reads CASSLETGNQPQHF. CDR3 in DNA: TGTGCCAGCAGCTTAGAAACAGGGAATCAGCCCCAGCATTTT.

The chain is built from TRBV4-2 and TRBJ2-7, with D maybe TRBD2 (7 bases). The germline V gene encodes CDR1 LGHNA and CDR2 YNFKEQ. The CDR3 consists of 16 residues. With 3 bases removed from V and 6 bases from J, the gap between germline ends came to 21 bases. CDR3 residues: CASSHQGGGGLGEQYF. The CDR3 nucleotides read TGTGCCAGCAGCCATCAGGGAGGGGGTGGTCTCGGCGAGCAGTACTTC.

The chain uses TRBV29-1 and TRBJ2-2, with TRBD1 matching over 9 bases. J was trimmed by 1 base and V by 6 bases; bases with no gene match: 0. The CDR3 is 13 residues long. The germline V gene encodes CDR1 SQVTM and CDR2 ANQGSEA. CDR3 sequence: CSVDRGNTGELFF. The CDR3 bases are TGCAGCGTGGACAGGGGGAACACCGGGGAGCTGTTTTTT.

This clonotype was counted a few times. The V call is TRBV12-3 or TRBV12-4, the J call TRBJ2-3, with D hard to call. Deletions cut 3 bases from V and 0 bases from J, with 7 bases between. The CDR3 sequence is 14 residues long. CDR3 nucleotides: TGTGCCAGCAGTTTGGGCGGAAGCACAGATACGCAGTATTTT. This codes for CASSLGGSTDTQYF.

The chain carries TRBV18 and TRBJ2-5; a possible D gene is TRBD1 (6 bases). V lost 7 bases and J 3 bases, leaving 12 bases between the germline ends. Germline V gives CDR1 KGHSH, CDR2 LQKENI. The length of the CDR3 is 13 residues. For the CDR3, the DNA is TGTGCCAGCTTAAGGAACAGGGAAGAGACCCAGTACTTC. It yields the protein CASLRNREETQYF. Filled out from reference TRBV18 and TRBJ2-5, the complete variable domain reads NAGVMQNPRHLVRRRGQEARLRCSPMKGHSHVYWYRQLPEEGLKFMVYLQKENIIDESGMPKERFSAEFPKEGPSILRIQQVVRGDSAAYFCASLRNREETQYFGPGTRLLVL.

The V and J genes are TRBV28 and TRBJ2-5, with 13 nucleotides matching TRBD2. V lost 5 bases and J lost 2; bases outside the gene matches: 5. The V gene's germline CDR1 is MDHEN and CDR2 SYDVKM. This CDR3 contains 16 residues. DNA of the CDR3: TGTGCCAGCAGTGGACTAGCGGGAGTTCGGCAAGAGACCCAGTACTTC. This translates into CASSGLAGVRQETQYF.

This chain links TRBV30 with TRBJ1-4; 7 bases line up with TRBD1. The CDR3 sequence is 13 residues long. V was clipped by 7 bases and J by 8 bases; unmatched bases: 10. Germline V gene sequence: CDR1 GTSNPN, CDR2 SVGIG (reference sequence). CDR3 in DNA: TGTGCCTATAACAGGGGTTTGAAGGAAAAACTGTTTTTT. Protein sequence: CAYNRGLKEKLFF. Using reference TRBV30 and TRBJ1-4 for the parts outside the CDR3, the full variable domain is SQTIHQWPATLVQPVGSPLSLECTVEGTSNPNLYWYRQAAGRGLQLLFYSVGIGQISSEVPQNLSASRPQDRQFILSSKKLLLSDSGFYLCAYNRGLKEKLFFGSGTQLSVL.

This clonotype was observed once. The V gene is TRBV30, the J gene TRBJ2-3; TRBD2 might be the D (5 bases). The CDR3 sequence is 15 residues long. The germline gives CDR1 GTSNPN, CDR2 SVGIG (reference sequence). Trimming removed 0 bases from V and 2 bases from J, with 12 bases in between. The CDR3 loop reads CAWSVGSGSTDTQYF. CDR3 coding DNA: TGTGCCTGGAGTGTCGGTTCGGGATCCACAGATACGCAGTATTTT. The entire variable domain, with the rest obtained from reference TRBV30 and TRBJ2-3, is as follows: SQTIHQWPATLVQPVGSPLSLECTVEGTSNPNLYWYRQAAGRGLQLLFYSVGIGQISSEVPQNLSASRPQDRQFILSSKKLLLSDSGFYLCAWSVGSGSTDTQYFGPGTRLTVL.

J is TRBJ2-4 and V is TRBV20-1; 12 positions match TRBD2. Trimming took 3 bases from V and 1 from J; bases not matched to a gene: 4. The CDR3 is 16 amino acids. Germline V gene data show CDR1 as DFQATT and CDR2 as SNEGSKA (reference sequence). CDR3 sequence: CSARTSGSSAKNIQYF. The DNA of the CDR3 is TGCAGTGCTAGGACTAGCGGGAGCTCGGCCAAAAACATTCAGTACTTC.

The chain is built from TRBV30 and TRBJ1-1; D may be TRBD1 (6 bases). The CDR3 extends over 12 amino acids. In germline, CDR1 is GTSNPN, CDR2 SVGIG (reference sequence). V dropped 2 bases and J dropped 5 bases, with 9 bases sitting between them. CDR3 region: CAWSTGSTEAFF. CDR3 DNA sequence: TGTGCCTGGAGTACAGGGAGTACTGAAGCTTTCTTT.

This chain joins TRBV20-1 and TRBJ1-2; TRBD1 matches 9 bases. Per germline, CDR1 DFQATT and CDR2 SNEGSKA (reference sequence). V trimming: 3 bases; J trimming: 5 bases; junction bases outside the gene matches: 10. CDR3 length: 15 amino acids. The CDR3 sequence: CSASPRTGAWYGYTF. CDR3 bases: TGCAGTGCTAGCCCCAGGACAGGGGCTTGGTATGGCTACACCTTC.

The chain recombines TRBV5-1 with TRBJ2-7, with D perhaps matching TRBD1 (6 bases). The V end was cut by 4 bases, the J end by 5 bases, with 16 bases between. Germline V lookup: CDR1 SGHRS, CDR2 YFSETQ. CDR3 length equals 14 residues. CDR3 amino acids: CASSSYRAGDEQYF. CDR3 nucleotide sequence: TGCGCCAGCAGCAGCTATCGAGCAGGGGACGAGCAGTACTTC.

The gene calls are TRBV14 and TRBJ1-5; no clear D. The CDR3 covers 16 residues. The V gene lost 0 bases and the J gene lost 0 bases, with 9 bases spanning the gap. CDR1 is SGHDN and CDR2 is FVKESK in the germline V gene. The CDR3 spells CASSQDPRRSNQPQHF. The DNA of the CDR3 is TGTGCCAGCAGCCAAGATCCCCGGCGTAGCAATCAGCCCCAGCATTTT. Filled out from reference TRBV14 and TRBJ1-5, the complete variable domain reads EAGVTQFPSHSVIEKGQTVTLRCDPISGHDNLYWYRRVMGKEIKFLLHFVKESKQDESGMPNNRFLAERTGGTYSTLKVQPAELEDSGVYFCASSQDPRRSNQPQHFGDGTRLSIL.

The CDR3 sequence is CASNTPPGEQYF. The CDR3 nucleotides are TGTGCCAGCAACACCCCCCCGGGGGAGCAGTACTTC. The J gene is TRBJ2-7, the V gene TRBV7-9; tentative D call: TRBD2 (5 bases). This CDR3 is built from 12 residues. CDR1 SEHNR and CDR2 FQNEAQ come from the germline V gene (reference sequence). The V and J ends lost 7 bases and 7 bases respectively, with 14 bases between them.

In this sample, this clonotype turned up once. This rearrangement joins TRBV5-1 to TRBJ2-1; the match to TRBD2 covers 14 bases. The CDR3 contains 17 residues. Germline lookup yields CDR1 SGHRS and CDR2 YFSETQ. Trimming at V came to 0 bases and at J to 8 bases, leaving 7 bases not matched to a gene. The CDR3 protein is CASSLAGGTSGSDEQFF. CDR3 nucleotide sequence: TGCGCCAGCAGCTTGGCCGGAGGGACTAGCGGGAGTGATGAGCAGTTCTTC.

V is TRBV7-2 and J is TRBJ2-5; weak D call: TRBD2 (7 bases). Trimming cost V 4 bases and J 5 bases, with 17 bases left between them. The CDR3 loop spans 15 amino acids. Germline CDR1 reads SGHTA; CDR2 reads FQGNSA. The CDR3 nucleotides read TGTGCCAGCAGCTCGAGAGGGGGGGCCATGGAGACCCAGTACTTC. Residues: CASSSRGGAMETQYF.